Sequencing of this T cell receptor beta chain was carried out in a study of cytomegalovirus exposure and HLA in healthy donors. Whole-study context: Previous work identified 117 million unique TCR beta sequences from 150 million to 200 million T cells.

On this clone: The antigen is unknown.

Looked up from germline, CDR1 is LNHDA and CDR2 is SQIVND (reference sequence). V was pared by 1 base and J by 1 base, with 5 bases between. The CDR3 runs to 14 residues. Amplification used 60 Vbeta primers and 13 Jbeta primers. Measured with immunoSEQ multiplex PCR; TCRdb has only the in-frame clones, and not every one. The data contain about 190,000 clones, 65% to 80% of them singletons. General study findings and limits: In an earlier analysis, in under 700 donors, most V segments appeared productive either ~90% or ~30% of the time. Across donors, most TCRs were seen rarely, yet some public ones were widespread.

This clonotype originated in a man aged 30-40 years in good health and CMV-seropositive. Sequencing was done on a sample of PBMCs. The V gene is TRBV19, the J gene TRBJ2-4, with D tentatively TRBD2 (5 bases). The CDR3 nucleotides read TGTGCCAGTAGTATAGCGGGGGCCAAAAACATTCAGTACTTC. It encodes CASSIAGAKNIQYF.